This T cell receptor beta chain was found in a study of long-term antiretroviral therapy in people with HIV. Study information: In the earliest collections, sampling predates the 2015 immediate-ART recommendation by about a decade. Notes on the study in general: Relative to control repertoires, HIV repertoires exhibited narrower CDR3 length ranges.

Version v3.0 of the immunoSEQ assay ran at survey level. Assay used: immunoSEQ multiplex PCR; TCRdb lists only in-frame clones, some missing. The sample yields over 10,000 clones, 75% to 80% seen once. The V gene's germline CDR1 is MNHNS and CDR2 SASEGT. The V end was cut by 6 bases, the J end by 9 bases, with 9 bases between. CDR3 length equals 11 residues. Of note for this clone: Its antigen is as yet unknown.

Sequenced material: unsorted PBMCs, taken 0.5 years before starting antiretroviral therapy. This TCR came from a woman between 40 and 50 years old with HIV. The J gene is TRBJ1-5, the V gene TRBV6-1; no firm D call. The CDR3 protein is CASSQGGPQHF. CDR3 DNA: TGTGCCAGCAGCCAAGGAGGGCCCCAGCATTTT.